This T cell receptor (beta chain) appears in the sequencing data of a study of cytomegalovirus exposure and HLA in healthy donors (dated by TCRdb to 2017 to 2019). Study-wide context: According to a later analysis, the 120 or so validation repertoires were produced on the same platform as the roughly 720 repertoires of the first cohort. A separate validation cohort of more than 100 different subjects was used in addition to the roughly 720-subject first cohort. The study aimed to test whether cataloging public T cell receptors could reveal signatures of past pathogen exposure. To predict cytomegalovirus infection status, the study combined high-throughput TCR immunosequencing, statistical association of individual TCRs with disease status, and machine learning. The investigation overall reported the following: A few of the identified cytomegalovirus-associated TCR beta chains were confirmed in vitro to be specific for cytomegalovirus antigens. The classifier was reported to diagnose cytomegalovirus status with high specificity and sensitivity in both the original cohort and the validation cohort. The study gave a list of 150 to 200 TCR beta chains associated with cytomegalovirus. All 110 or so repertoires were used to score co-occurrence in the validation cohort in a later analysis, because that analysis had no HLA typing for the cohort. Most TCR sequences were seen in very few donors, while some public TCRs were found in many individuals. The authors suggested that the approach could potentially be generalized to other disease states and immunological phenotypes. In a later analysis, TCRs clustered in the first cohort were found to also tend to co-occur in the approximately 110 validation repertoires, with over 90% of cluster scores above 0.

About this clone itself: Its specific antigen is unknown. No base quality values were provided; no much bigger clone lies one nucleotide off.

Donors formed part of the validation cohort, which comprised 120 subjects and was distinct from the first cohort of over 500 subjects. The method was the immunoSEQ multiplex PCR assay. The source study handled its data this way. A statistical classification framework was developed to diagnose cytomegalovirus status using the catalog of TCR beta chain sequences. The table comes from immuneACCESS by way of TCRdb, which keeps in-frame sequences with V and J called. Part of the clones is missing from these tables; in studies checked, under half for an unresolved V gene and the rest for unknown reasons. The V and J calls and the clone size are those of that table, but D and trimming were determined from the DNA. The sample yields about 220,000 clones; approximately 83% were counted once. The ten largest account for 11% to 15% of the sample. The junction shows trimming of 2 bases on V and 7 bases on J, plus 20 bases between the germline ends. The CDR3 runs 16 residues from the cysteine to the phenylalanine. The retained sequence is limited to the CDR3, 48 bases, with the frame set at the first base. According to the germline V gene (reference sequence), CDR1 reads MNHEY and CDR2 reads SMNVEV.

Rearrangement joined TRBV27 to TRBJ1-1; TRBD1 could be the D gene, as 6 bases match. What was sequenced was PBMCs. This clonotype was sampled from a woman aged 30 to 39 in good health and CMV-seropositive. The nucleotide sequence reads as follows: TGTGCCAGCAGTTTAAATGGGTACAGGGATCGGCTTGAAGCTTTCTTT. Its translation is CASSLNGYRDRLEAFF.